This T cell receptor beta chain stems from a study of shared clonotypes between healthy human individuals (dated by TCRdb to between 2020 and 2021). Background for the entire study: A couple of women and three men aged 18 to 49 years were included in the cohort. For each donor, three plates each were used for CD4 naive and CD4 memory, two plates were used for CD8 naive, and one plate was used for CD8 memory. To estimate repertoire size and how much clonotypes are shared between individuals, the study performed deep sequencing of blood TCR repertoires from roughly five healthy adults. Libraries were prepared and TCR repertoires were sequenced by different laboratories using diverse techniques, in order to increase sequencing depth and limit assay-specific biases. Leukapheresis yielded between about 0.85 and 9 billion PBMCs per donor. Overall results and qualifications from the work: Higher generation probabilities were observed for clonotypes shared by all four sorted-subset donors than for non-shared clonotypes. Across a few donors, about 5.2% of naive CD4, more than 3% of naive CD8, under 2.5% of memory CD4, and 0.4% of memory CD8 clonotypes were shared. Naive subsets generally had larger estimated clonotype richness than memory subsets. Even with the large sequencing depth, rarefaction of the sorted-subset datasets indicated that sequencing was incomplete. Sampling was restricted to blood, and TCR repertoires in tissues likely differ from the TCR repertoires found in blood. Because the study included a small number of donors, the genetic and exposure-history diversity represented was limited. Pairwise subsampling indicated that sequencing depth was expected to affect the degree of clonotype sharing among donors.

Using the deep immunoSEQ assay, multiplex PCR amplified TCR CDR3 regions from genomic DNA. Extracted genomic DNA from each cell subset was distributed evenly across all wells of several immunoSEQ 96-well plates, and each plate was treated as a replicate. For sorted subsets, around 0.2 ug genomic DNA, equal to some 28,000 T cell genomes, was loaded into each replicate PCR. Purified libraries were measured with a Qubit 3.0 fluorometer, size-checked on a Bioanalyzer 2100, and measured again with the KAPA Library Quantification kit. Every immunoSEQ 96-well plate was sequenced on a dedicated single-read 150-cycle Illumina NextSeq 550 flow cell. The paper's data handling went like this. Because the immunoSEQ output held only junctional sequences and lacked quality scores, the filtering could not match the filtering applied to full-length reads. Sequences were annotated with PyIR, a Python wrapper for IgBLAST v1.9, using IMGT germline references to assign V/J genes and CDR3. Any read was removed if the V/J assignment was weak (E-value above 1e-6), the CDR3 was missing, or the read contained stop codons, out-of-frame junctions, or ambiguous translated residues. V3J clonotypes were defined as sequences sharing an identical inferred V gene, J gene, and CDR3 amino acid sequence. Percentage overlap between repertoires was computed as shared unique clonotypes divided by the size of the smaller repertoire. Three approaches were used to assess repertoire richness: RTK rarefaction, the Chao1 estimator, and Recon v2.1 estimates of unobserved clonotypes. For all TCRbeta clonotypes obtained by the gDNA method from four donors, generation probabilities were computed with OLGA. In TCRdb, the immuneACCESS table is reduced to in-frame sequences with V and J assigned. These tables do not hold every clone; where another copy was compared, an unresolved V gene accounts for under half, and the others remain unexplained. D and trimming come from the DNA, and the V and J calls and clone size come from that table. This sample lists some 2 million clones; approximately 94% were detected once. The leading ten clones occupy roughly 1% of the sample.

For the CD8 naive samples, CD45RO-negative cells were positively selected for CCR7, yielding a CD45RA+CCR7+ population from which TemRA cells were excluded. The donors were healthy, HIV-negative adults who had no recently reported acute infections or vaccinations. Every donor was a Caucasian adult residing in Nashville, Tennessee, USA. After blood collection by leukapheresis, PBMCs were isolated using Ficoll-Histopaque density gradient centrifugation and then cryopreserved in the vapor phase of liquid nitrogen. Purity and quantity of every magnetically sorted T cell population were checked by analytical flow cytometry. Genomic DNA was isolated from every sorted fraction and measured by UV absorbance on a Nanodrop 2000c. The germline V gene encodes CDR1 MDHEN and CDR2 SYDVKM. The junction carries 12 bases between V and J, which are trimmed by 3 bases and 4 bases respectively. There are 14 amino acids in the CDR3, from cysteine to phenylalanine inclusive. Just the 42-base CDR3 DNA is kept, in frame starting at base 1.

This clone has just a few counts. Its antigen is unknown. No quality values exist for individual bases; no much larger clone is one base distant. The sequence was obtained from a man between 18 and 29 years old in good health. The chain couples TRBV28 to TRBJ1-1; the D gene remains uncertain. Sequencing input: naive CD8+ T cells sorted from blood. The cell subset or site label of this sample denotes: CD45RA+CCR7+. CDR3 region: CASSFPGGGTEAFF. Read as DNA, the sequence is TGTGCCAGCAGTTTCCCGGGCGGTGGCACTGAAGCTTTCTTT.